The 9 T cell receptor beta chains in this list originate from one sample, sequenced in a study of T cell changes during pregnancy in multiple sclerosis. Using immunoSEQ multiplex PCR, the repertoire was profiled, and TCRdb retains in-frame clones only, with some absent. The sample lists 50,000 to 65,000 clones; roughly 92% were seen once. The sequences come from CD8+ T cells from peripheral blood mononuclear cells, collected in the second trimester of pregnancy. These receptors all stem from a female donor with multiple sclerosis, enrolled in a pregnancy study.

The rearrangement joins TRBV29-1 to TRBJ1-1, with D maybe TRBD1 (5 bases). With 4 bases removed from V and 5 bases from J, the gap between germline ends came to 11 bases. CDR3 length: 12 residues. Germline values: CDR1 SQVTM, CDR2 ANQGSEA. The CDR3, as DNA: TGCAGCGTTGTAGGGGCGGAAACTGAAGCTTTCTTT. It yields the protein CSVVGAETEAFF.

This clone appeared a single time. The rearrangement uses TRBV7-9 and TRBJ2-3; weak D call: TRBD2 (6 bases). V was trimmed by 4 bases and J by 4 bases, leaving 15 bases between them. Germline V gene data show CDR1 as SEHNR and CDR2 as FQNEAQ (reference sequence). The CDR3 spans 15 residues. CDR3 amino acids: CASSSTTSIPDTQYF. In DNA form, the CDR3 reads TGTGCCAGCAGCTCCACCACTAGCATCCCAGATACGCAGTATTTT.

V and J are TRBV7-6 and TRBJ2-7, with D maybe TRBD2 (5 bases). Trimming took off 2 bases at V and 5 bases at J, with 10 bases between the two ends. The V gene's germline CDR1 is SGHVS and CDR2 FNYEAQ. The CDR3 has 13 residues. CDR3 nucleotides: TGTGCCAGCAGCTTATCTCTCGGGGACGAGCAGTACTTC. Translating it yields CASSLSLGDEQYF. The full variable domain, rest sourced from reference TRBV7-6 and TRBJ2-7, is GAGVSQSPRYKVTKRGQDVALRCDPISGHVSLYWYRQALGQGPEFLTYFNYEAQQDKSGLPNDRFSAERPEGSISTLTIQRTEQRDSAMYRCASSLSLGDEQYFGPGTRLTVT.

The gene calls are TRBV13 and TRBJ2-3; 7 bases are shared with TRBD2. The CDR3 consists of 14 residues. The trim removed 5 bases at V and 1 base at J, leaving 3 bases unmatched. Germline values: CDR1 PRHDT, CDR2 FYEKMQ (reference sequence). The CDR3 is CASSHAGGTDTQYF. The DNA of the CDR3 is TGTGCCAGCAGCCATGCGGGGGGCACAGATACGCAGTATTTT. The entire variable domain, with the rest obtained from reference TRBV13 and TRBJ2-3, is as follows: AAGVIQSPRHLIKEKRETATLKCYPIPRHDTVYWYQQGPGQDPQFLISFYEKMQSDKGSIPDRFSAQQFSDYHSELNMSSLELGDSALYFCASSHAGGTDTQYFGPGTRLTVL.

The chain has TRBV7-8 and TRBJ2-1; 9 bases agree with TRBD1. This CDR3 contains 15 residues. J gave up 8 bases and V 4 bases, and 9 bases lay outside the gene matches. From germline, CDR1 is SGHVS and CDR2 FQNEAQ. The CDR3 DNA reads as TGTGCCAGCAGCTACCCGGGACAGGGTACGGATGAGCAGTTCTTC. Translating gives CASSYPGQGTDEQFF.

V gene TRBV28 combines with J gene TRBJ2-7, with D maybe TRBD2 (5 bases). Looked up from germline, CDR1 is MDHEN and CDR2 is SYDVKM. This CDR3 spans 14 amino acids. Trimming removed 3 bases from V and 5 bases from J, with 14 bases in between. The CDR3 bases are TGTGCCAGCAGTTTGGTCTCGGTCGGGGACGAGCAGTACTTC. Its translation: CASSLVSVGDEQYF. The variable domain in full, completed from reference TRBV28 and TRBJ2-7, reads DVKVTQSSRYLVKRTGEKVFLECVQDMDHENMFWYRQDPGLGLRLIYFSYDVKMKEKGDIPEGYSVSREKKERFSLILESASTNQTSMYLCASSLVSVGDEQYFGPGTRLTVT.

This sequence joins TRBV11-2 and TRBJ2-5; 10 bases match TRBD2. V shed 5 bases and J 4 bases; nucleotides not matched to a gene: 13. The CDR3 is 17 residues long. Germline values: CDR1 SGHAT, CDR2 FQNNGV. The CDR3 nucleotides read TGTGCCAGCAGCACGCCCCCCGAGGGGACTAGCGTAGAGACCCAGTACTTC. This encodes CASSTPPEGTSVETQYF.

The chain uses TRBV9 and TRBJ2-1, with TRBD1 identical over 8 bases. Unmatched junction bases numbered 14, after V lost 4 bases and J lost 5 bases. This CDR3 comprises 17 residues. The germline gives CDR1 SGDLS, CDR2 YYNGEE. The CDR3 DNA sequence: TGTGCCAGCAGCCCCTTTTCGCGGACAGGGTCCCACAATGAGCAGTTCTTC. Translation gives CASSPFSRTGSHNEQFF.

The CDR3 bases are TGTGCCAGCAGCTCACAGGGCTCCAGCAATCAGCCCCAGCATTTT. Protein sequence: CASSSQGSSNQPQHF. This chain connects TRBV7-2 to TRBJ1-5, with D tentatively TRBD1 (6 bases). From germline, CDR1 is SGHTA and CDR2 FQGNSA. With 4 bases removed from V and 1 base from J, the gap between germline ends came to 11 bases. The CDR3 spans 15 residues. Supplemented by reference TRBV7-2 and TRBJ1-5, the full variable domain reads GAGVSQSPSNKVTEKGKDVELRCDPISGHTALYWYRQSLGQGLEFLIYFQGNSAPDKSGLPSDRFSAERTGGSVSTLTIQRTQQEDSAVYLCASSSQGSSNQPQHFGDGTRLSIL.